What follows are 32 T cell receptor beta chains derived from one specimen sequenced in a study of CD8+ T cells in alopecia areata. Investigators isolated RNA and reverse transcribed it into cDNA to act as the sequencing template. Libraries were prepared by immunoSEQ multiplex PCR; TCRdb keeps only in-frame clonotypes and omits some of them. The table records almost 35,000 clones, 55% of them present only once. The material sequenced was NKG2D-high CD8+ T cells sorted from blood. These receptors all come from a human donor with alopecia areata.

This clone was counted between two and nine times. The rearrangement uses TRBV22-1 and TRBJ2-6. TRBV22-1 is a recognized pseudogene. This CDR3 region has 18 residues. CDR3 sequence: CPGRTLGSEQSRANVLTF. The DNA of the CDR3 is TGTCCTGGGAGGACACTCGGAAGCGAACAAAGTCGGGCCAACGTCCTGACTTTC.

A few counts support this clone. V usage is TRBV7-9 and J usage is TRBJ2-3; unclear D gene. CDR1 is SEHNR, CDR2 FQNEAQ, per germline (reference sequence). This CDR3 is 14 amino acids long. V was cut by 1 base and J by 2 bases, with 7 bases left in between. The CDR3 bases are TGTGCCAGCAGCTTAGGTGCTCCCACAGATACGCAGTATTTT. This codes for CASSLGAPTDTQYF.

The gene calls are TRBV11-3 and TRBJ2-3, with 7 bases fitting TRBD2. The CDR3 totals 15 residues. Germline lookup yields CDR1 SGHNT and CDR2 YENEEA. V lost 3 bases and J lost 2; bases outside the gene matches: 5. CDR3 coding DNA: TGTGCCAGCAGCTTGACTAGCAGATACACAGATACGCAGTATTTT. Its translation is CASSLTSRYTDTQYF.

The CDR3 nucleotides are TGTGCCAGCAGCATGACAGTGAACACTGAAGCTTTCTTT. It specifies CASSMTVNTEAFF. The chain is built from TRBV7-9 and TRBJ1-1, with D possibly matching TRBD1 (5 bases). Germline loops: CDR1 SEHNR, CDR2 FQNEAQ (reference sequence). Trimming left V 5 bases short and J 0 bases short, with 7 bases between. The CDR3 sequence is 13 residues long.

This chain links TRBV2 with TRBJ1-5; perhaps TRBD1 as D (5 bases). The germline V gene has CDR1 SNHLY and CDR2 FYNNEI. Trimming took 5 bases from V and 3 from J, leaving 11 bases between them. This CDR3 has 14 amino acids. This CDR3 reads CASSPGPTNQPQHF. The CDR3 DNA reads as TGTGCCAGCAGTCCGGGACCGACCAATCAGCCCCAGCATTTT.

This clone was recorded a few times. The CDR3 DNA reads TGTGCCAGCAGCTCACAGGGGCGCCGGTTCTTC. It yields the protein CASSSQGRRFF. This chain connects TRBV7-2 to TRBJ2-1, with 7 bases that match TRBD1. CDR1 and CDR2 (germline): SGHTA, FQGNSA. The CDR3 loop spans 11 amino acids. After removal of 4 bases from V and 15 bases from J, the junction contained 6 bases not matched to a gene. The variable domain in full, completed from reference TRBV7-2 and TRBJ2-1, reads GAGVSQSPSNKVTEKGKDVELRCDPISGHTALYWYRQSLGQGLEFLIYFQGNSAPDKSGLPSDRFSAERTGGSVSTLTIQRTQQEDSAVYLCASSSQGRRFFGPGTRLTVL.

This sequence joins TRBV9 and TRBJ1-2; no firm D call. The germline V gene encodes CDR1 SGDLS and CDR2 YYNGEE. The CDR3 runs to 12 residues. The V end was cut by 0 bases, the J end by 7 bases, with 7 bases between. The CDR3 here is CASSVGPLGYTF. In DNA, the CDR3 is TGTGCCAGCAGCGTAGGTCCCCTTGGCTACACCTTC.

This clone was recorded once. The chain couples TRBV25-1 to TRBJ2-7; maybe TRBD1 (5 bases). CDR1 and CDR2 from the germline V gene are MGHDK and SYGVNS. The CDR3 covers 14 residues. V lost 4 bases to trimming and J lost 2 bases, with 12 bases between them. CDR3 loop: CASSAIDSAYEQYF. The DNA of the CDR3 is TGTGCCAGCAGTGCGATTGACAGCGCCTACGAGCAGTACTTC.

The V call is TRBV5-4, the J call TRBJ2-7; a weak D match, TRBD2 (6 bases). The CDR3 contains 14 residues. Trimming took 4 bases from V and 4 from J, leaving 15 bases between them. The V gene's germline CDR1 is SGHNT and CDR2 YYREEE (reference sequence). The CDR3 region is CASSPGRGGYEQYF. In nucleotides, the CDR3 is TGTGCCAGCAGCCCGGGACGGGGAGGATACGAGCAGTACTTC.

The chain joins TRBV9 to TRBJ2-7; D possibly uses TRBD1 or TRBD2 (5 bases each). Germline V gene lookup returns CDR1 SGDLS and CDR2 YYNGEE. This CDR3 spans 14 amino acids. V was clipped by 2 bases and J by 3 bases, with 12 bases between them. CDR3 loop: CASSVGTGYYEQYF. CDR3 in DNA: TGTGCCAGCAGCGTCGGGACGGGATACTACGAGCAGTACTTC. Drawing the rest from reference TRBV9 and TRBJ2-7, the complete variable domain is DSGVTQTPKHLITATGQRVTLRCSPRSGDLSVYWYQQSLDQGLQFLIQYYNGEERAKGNILERFSAQQFPDLHSELNLSSLELGDSALYFCASSVGTGYYEQYFGPGTRLTVT.

Only a few counts were recorded for this clone. V and J are TRBV29-1 and TRBJ2-3, with 15 bases aligning to TRBD2. The V gene end was trimmed by 3 bases and the J gene end by 6 bases; junction bases not matched to a gene: 10. Germline V gene sequence: CDR1 SQVTM, CDR2 ANQGSEA. This CDR3 spans 17 amino acids. The CDR3 bases are TGCAGCGTTGACGGGACTAGCGGGAGGAGGCACGGGGATACGCAGTATTTT. It is translated as CSVDGTSGRRHGDTQYF.

This clone has only a few counts. For the CDR3, the DNA is TGTGCCAGCAGTTTGGAAGCCTCTAGCGGCCAGAGCACAGATACGCAGTATTTT. This sequence encodes CASSLEASSGQSTDTQYF. The chain joins TRBV28 to TRBJ2-3, with 7 bases aligning to TRBD2. CDR1 and CDR2 (germline): MDHEN, SYDVKM. The CDR3 sequence is 18 residues long. Trimming removed 3 bases from V and 0 bases from J; junction bases left unmatched: 12.

This clone was counted only a few times. The rearrangement joins TRBV28 to TRBJ2-7; maybe TRBD1 (5 bases). V gave up 5 bases and J gave up 3 bases, with 14 bases separating them. Germline V gene data show CDR1 as MDHEN and CDR2 as SYDVKM. This CDR3 has 14 residues. The CDR3 reads CASSRLDTIYEQYF. The CDR3 nucleotides are TGTGCCAGCAGTAGACTGGACACGATCTACGAGCAGTACTTC.

The chain links TRBV15 to TRBJ2-3, with D perhaps matching TRBD2 (5 bases). V gave up 8 bases and J gave up 2 bases, with 23 bases separating them. This CDR3 has 17 residues. Germline V CDR1 and CDR2: LNHNV, YYDKDF (reference sequence). The CDR3 spells CATEKPTLGSVTDTQYF. CDR3 bases: TGTGCCACCGAAAAACCGACCCTAGGGAGTGTCACAGATACGCAGTATTTT.

This clone was picked up a small number of times. The chain uses TRBV28 and TRBJ2-7; D remains unclear. The germline CDR1 and CDR2 sequences are MDHEN and SYDVKM. V lost 4 bases and J 6 bases, leaving 7 bases between the germline ends. This CDR3 contains 11 residues. The CDR3 spells CASSYNSEQYF. DNA for the CDR3: TGTGCCAGCAGTTACAATAGCGAGCAGTACTTC.

The V gene is TRBV7-9, the J gene TRBJ2-7; 15 bases are a match to TRBD2. Germline CDR1 and CDR2: SEHNR and FQNEAQ (reference sequence). Unmatched junction bases numbered 3, after V lost 5 bases and J lost 4 bases. The CDR3 runs 15 residues. Written as DNA, the CDR3 is TGTGCCAGCAGCCCGGGACTAGCGGGGGGATACGAGCAGTACTTC. The encoded protein is CASSPGLAGGYEQYF.

The CDR3: CASSYKGYEQYF. CDR3 coding DNA: TGTGCCAGCAGTTACAAGGGCTACGAGCAGTACTTC. The V and J genes are TRBV6-5 and TRBJ2-5; no reliable D call. The DNA end lines up better with TRBJ2-7; the J call may be wrong. Germline lookup yields CDR1 MNHEY and CDR2 SVGAGI. This CDR3 spans 12 amino acids.

The genes are TRBV27 and TRBJ2-5; the match to TRBD1 covers 10 bases. CDR3 length equals 15 residues. The trim removed 2 bases at V and 4 bases at J, leaving 4 bases unmatched. From germline, CDR1 is MNHEY and CDR2 SMNVEV (reference sequence). CDR3 protein: CASSLRDRGGETQYF. As DNA, the CDR3 is TGTGCCAGCAGTTTAAGGGACAGGGGAGGAGAGACCCAGTACTTC.

This chain links TRBV7-9 with TRBJ1-3, with D possibly matching TRBD1 (6 bases). The CDR3 loop spans 17 amino acids. CDR1 and CDR2 from the germline V gene are SEHNR and FQNEAQ (reference sequence). V shed 4 bases and J shed 4 bases, with 20 bases lying between them. The CDR3 sequence: CASSSTLQGSHGNTIYF. The CDR3 DNA sequence: TGTGCCAGCAGCTCGACCCTACAGGGATCCCACGGAAACACCATATATTTT.

The chain joins TRBV5-4 to TRBJ2-7, with TRBD1 as a possible D gene (6 bases). The germline V and J ends were trimmed by 2 bases and 0 bases, with 15 bases remaining between them. Germline V gene sequence: CDR1 SGHNT, CDR2 YYREEE (reference sequence). The CDR3 has 16 amino acids. The CDR3 DNA follows: TGTGCCAGCAGCTTACAAGTCGGACAGAGCTCCTACGAGCAGTACTTC. Translation gives CASSLQVGQSSYEQYF.

This clone was counted only a few times. This chain joins TRBV7-8 and TRBJ2-7, with D unresolved. Germline V lookup: CDR1 SGHVS, CDR2 FQNEAQ. This CDR3 contains 15 residues. The V and J ends lost 4 bases and 3 bases respectively, with 16 bases between them. CDR3 region: CASSSMQRFLYEQYF. CDR3 coding DNA: TGTGCCAGCAGCTCGATGCAGCGTTTTCTCTACGAGCAGTACTTC.

The rearrangement links TRBV30 to TRBJ2-5; a possible D gene is TRBD1 (5 bases). The J call may not be correct, given that the DNA end is closer to TRBJ2-7. CDR1 and CDR2 from the germline V gene are GTSNPN and SVGIG (reference sequence). The CDR3 spans 13 residues. The CDR3 region is CAWSLRGAYEQYF. CDR3 in DNA: TGTGCCTGGAGTTTAAGGGGCGCCTACGAGCAGTACTTC.

The sample holds a few counts of this clone. The rearrangement links TRBV28 to TRBJ2-7; D may be TRBD2 (6 bases). This CDR3 spans 16 amino acids. Germline-derived CDR1 and CDR2 are MDHEN and SYDVKM. Deletions cut 2 bases from V and 1 base from J, with 15 bases between. The CDR3 reads CASSLLYGGDSYEQYF. CDR3 nucleotides: TGTGCCAGCAGTTTACTCTATGGCGGGGATTCCTACGAGCAGTACTTC.

This rearrangement joins TRBV29-1 to TRBJ2-7; weak D call: TRBD2 (5 bases). Per the germline V gene, CDR1 is SQVTM and CDR2 is ANQGSEA. The CDR3 is 13 residues long. The V end lost 2 bases, the J end lost 2 bases, and 10 bases lay between the germline ends. Written as DNA, the CDR3 is TGCAGCGTTGAAATAGAGGGAACCTACGAGCAGTACTTC. Residues: CSVEIEGTYEQYF.

This clone was seen a single time. The CDR3 DNA is TGTGCCAGCAGCTTAAGCTACAATGAGCAGTTCTTC. This gives the protein CASSLSYNEQFF. The chain is built from TRBV7-6 and TRBJ2-1; D is undetermined. The V gene lost 2 bases and the J gene lost 3 bases, with 2 bases spanning the gap. From germline, CDR1 is SGHVS and CDR2 FNYEAQ. The CDR3 is 12 amino acids.

The gene calls are TRBV7-3 and TRBJ2-1, with TRBD1 identical over 9 bases. This CDR3 comprises 14 residues. The trim removed 8 bases at V and 6 bases at J, leaving 8 bases unmatched. Germline CDR1 and CDR2: SGHTA and FQGTGA. Written as DNA, the CDR3 is TGTGCCAGCGCTCCGGGACAGGGCGTCAATGAGCAGTTCTTC. The encoded protein is CASAPGQGVNEQFF.

The chain employs TRBV18 and TRBJ2-7, with D hard to call. Germline CDR1 reads KGHSH; CDR2 reads LQKENI. V was shortened by 0 bases and J by 5 bases, with 11 bases between the two germline ends. The CDR3 is made up of 14 amino acids. The CDR3 protein is CASSPPVYLDEQYF. The CDR3 coding sequence is TGTGCCAGCTCACCACCGGTGTATCTCGACGAGCAGTACTTC.

The J gene is TRBJ2-1, the V gene TRBV10-3; D perhaps matches TRBD1 (7 bases). This CDR3 comprises 15 residues. The germline V gene has CDR1 ENHRY and CDR2 SYGVKD. Trimming shortened V by 6 bases and J by 4 bases, and 16 bases separated the two germline ends. As DNA, the CDR3 is TGTGCCATCAGGGATTGCGGGACAGAGTACAATGAGCAGTTCTTC. This translates into CAIRDCGTEYNEQFF.

The CDR3 sequence: CASSTTSGGSLTDTQYF. CDR3 in DNA: TGTGCCAGTAGTACAACTAGCGGGGGGAGCCTCACAGATACGCAGTATTTT. The chain uses TRBV19 and TRBJ2-3, with TRBD2 identical over 12 bases. The CDR3 sequence is 17 residues long. CDR1 is LNHDA, CDR2 SQIVND, per germline (reference sequence). Germline trimming cut 4 bases from V and 2 bases from J; bases unmatched to any gene: 7.

In this sample, this clone turned up a few times. The chain is built from TRBV4-2 and TRBJ2-1; D is unresolved. Germline loops: CDR1 LGHNA, CDR2 YNFKEQ. Deletions cut 2 bases from V and 8 bases from J, with 13 bases between. The CDR3 runs to 14 residues. In DNA, the CDR3 is TGTGCCAGCAGCCAACATTCAGCTAGGGATGAGCAGTTCTTC. Translation: CASSQHSARDEQFF.

This chain connects TRBV27 to TRBJ2-7; D ambiguous. CDR1 is MNHEY and CDR2 is SMNVEV in the germline V gene (reference sequence). The CDR3 is 13 residues long. V shed 5 bases and J shed 2 bases, with 10 bases lying between them. The CDR3 here is CASSRRATYEQYF. CDR3 in DNA: TGTGCCAGCAGTCGCCGGGCTACCTACGAGCAGTACTTC.

V gene TRBV7-9 combines with J gene TRBJ1-2, with a possible D match to TRBD1 (5 bases). The CDR3 consists of 12 residues. Trimming took 8 bases from V and 4 from J, leaving 11 bases between them. The germline V gene encodes CDR1 SEHNR and CDR2 FQNEAQ (reference sequence). CDR3 in amino acids: CASWQGLYGYTF. Here the CDR3 DNA reads TGTGCCAGCTGGCAGGGCCTCTATGGCTACACCTTC.